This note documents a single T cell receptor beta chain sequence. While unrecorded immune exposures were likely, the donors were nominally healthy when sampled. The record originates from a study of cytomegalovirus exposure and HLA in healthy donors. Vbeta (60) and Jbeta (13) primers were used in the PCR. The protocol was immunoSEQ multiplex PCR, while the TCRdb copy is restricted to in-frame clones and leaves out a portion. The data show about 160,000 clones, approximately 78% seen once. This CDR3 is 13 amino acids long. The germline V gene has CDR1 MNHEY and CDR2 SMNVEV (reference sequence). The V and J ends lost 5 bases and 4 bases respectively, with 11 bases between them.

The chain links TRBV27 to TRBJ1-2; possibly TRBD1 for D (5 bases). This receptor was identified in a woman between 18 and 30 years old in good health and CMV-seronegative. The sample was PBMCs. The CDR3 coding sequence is TGTGCCAGCAGTCAGGGTTATGGCTATGGCTACACCTTC. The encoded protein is CASSQGYGYGYTF.